Listed below are T cell receptor beta chains from one sample, sequenced in a study of cytomegalovirus exposure and HLA in healthy donors. The repertoire was sequenced with immunoSEQ multiplex PCR; TCRdb's copy has only in-frame clones and lacks some. Of roughly 110,000 clones in the sample, about 81% were seen once. The material sequenced was PBMCs. These receptors were taken from a man in his thirties or forties in good health and CMV-seropositive. Each CDR3 is given with its conserved first and last residue. The order of the fields is J gene, clone size, V gene, CDR3 length, D gene, CDR3 protein, CDR3 DNA. D genes are given only for firm matches. Expanded clones are given a class, and other clones once, few, many or no size at all.

TRBJ1-3	NA	TRBV4-1	16	NA	CASSQGTRHNGNTIYF	TGCGCCAGCAGCCAAGGAACCCGACACAACGGAAACACCATATATTTT
TRBJ1-4	NA	TRBV6-5	14	TRBD1	CASSTRGLGEKLFF	TGTGCCAGCAGTACCAGGGGGCTCGGTGAAAAACTGTTTTTT
TRBJ2-1	NA	TRBV4-2	18	TRBD2	CASSPGLAGLSSYNEQFF	TGTGCCAGCAGCCCGGGACTAGCGGGTCTGAGCTCCTACAATGAGCAGTTCTTC
TRBJ2-7	NA	TRBV10-3	15	NA	CAISESGDTSYEQYF	TGTGCCATCAGTGAGTCGGGGGACACCTCCTACGAGCAGTACTTC
TRBJ1-1	NA	TRBV11-2	12	NA	CASSLGGFMAFF	TGTGCCAGCAGCTTAGGAGGTTTCATGGCTTTCTTT
TRBJ1-1	NA	TRBV20-1	11	NA	CSARVQPGAFF	TGCAGTGCTAGAGTCCAACCCGGAGCTTTCTTT
TRBJ2-5	once	TRBV5-5	15	TRBD1	CASSLWGQGQETQYF	TGTGCCAGCAGCCTCTGGGGACAGGGACAAGAGACCCAGTACTTC
TRBJ1-2	NA	TRBV7-9	13	NA	CASSLVRGQGYTF	TGTGCCAGCAGCTTAGTCAGGGGCCAGGGCTACACCTTC
TRBJ1-3	NA	TRBV27	16	TRBD1	CASSYGTAGSGNTIYF	TGTGCCAGCAGTTATGGGACAGCAGGCTCTGGAAACACCATATATTTT
TRBJ1-6	few	TRBV4-1	16	TRBD1	CASSQGTGGDNSPLHF	TGCGCCAGCAGCCAAGGGACAGGGGGCGACAATTCACCCCTCCACTTT
TRBJ2-5	NA	TRBV7-8	17	NA	CASSLVWQGGFQETQYF	TGTGCCAGCAGCTTGGTTTGGCAGGGGGGTTTCCAAGAGACCCAGTACTTC
TRBJ1-3	few	TRBV19	18	TRBD1	CASSREGQSSFSGNTIYF	TGTGCCAGTAGTCGGGAGGGACAGTCATCTTTCTCTGGAAACACCATATATTTT
TRBJ1-2	few	TRBV6-5	14	NA	CASRRGAGNYGYTF	TGTGCCAGCAGGCGGGGCGCAGGGAACTATGGCTACACCTTC
TRBJ2-5	NA	TRBV7-9	14	TRBD1	CASSSGQLQETQYF	TGTGCCAGCAGCTCGGGACAGCTCCAAGAGACCCAGTACTTC
TRBJ1-1	NA	TRBV5-6	14	NA	CASSSRGLNTEAFF	TGTGCCAGCAGCTCCAGGGGCTTGAACACTGAAGCTTTCTTT
TRBJ1-3	NA	TRBV9	14	NA	CASSGQDSGNTIYF	TGTGCCAGCAGCGGACAGGACTCTGGAAACACCATATATTTT
TRBJ2-7	NA	TRBV13	13	NA	CASSSGSPYEQYF	TGTGCCAGCAGCTCCGGGTCCCCATACGAGCAGTACTTC
TRBJ2-7	NA	TRBV5-6	14	TRBD1	CASSLAGTDYEQYF	TGTGCCAGCAGCCTAGCCGGGACAGACTACGAGCAGTACTTC
TRBJ1-4	NA	TRBV4-2	12	NA	CASSQAGRELFF	TGTGCCAGCAGCCAAGCGGGCAGGGAACTCTTTTTT
TRBJ1-2	once	TRBV6-5	14	TRBD1	CASSPGQANYGYTF	TGTGCCAGCAGCCCGGGACAGGCTAACTATGGCTACACCTTC
TRBJ1-1	NA	TRBV6-5	14	NA	CASSYSNRNTEAFF	TGTGCCAGCAGTTACTCGAATAGAAACACTGAAGCTTTCTTT
TRBJ1-2	few	TRBV5-5	16	TRBD1	CASSLVPGQPDYGYTF	TGTGCCAGCAGCCTAGTCCCGGGACAGCCGGACTATGGCTACACCTTC
TRBJ2-1	once	TRBV5-1	12	NA	CASKYLDNEQFF	TGCGCCAGCAAATATTTAGACAATGAGCAGTTCTTC
TRBJ2-1	NA	TRBV2	13	TRBD2	CASSVRGGYEQFF	TGTGCCAGCAGTGTGCGGGGGGGATACGAGCAGTTCTTC
TRBJ2-1	NA	TRBV5-1	14	TRBD1	CASSILQGPHEQFF	TGCGCCAGCAGCATCCTACAGGGGCCCCATGAGCAGTTCTTC
TRBJ1-1	NA	TRBV5-1	15	NA	CASSLFSPRDTEAFF	TGCGCCAGCAGCTTGTTTTCCCCCCGGGACACTGAAGCTTTCTTT
TRBJ2-2	NA	TRBV7-9	18	TRBD2	CASSSRASGGYLPGELFF	TGTGCCAGCAGCTCGCGGGCTAGCGGGGGGTACCTGCCCGGGGAGCTGTTTTTT
TRBJ1-6	NA	TRBV14	17	NA	CASSQGGGYSPNSPLHF	TGTGCCAGCAGCCAAGGGGGAGGATATAGCCCTAATTCACCCCTCCACTTT
TRBJ1-2	NA	TRBV5-4	14	TRBD1	CASSWGDRDYGYTF	TGTGCCAGCAGCTGGGGGGACAGAGACTATGGCTACACCTTC
TRBJ2-7	once	TRBV6-1	14	TRBD2	CASSEASGRDEQYF	TGTGCCAGCAGTGAAGCTAGCGGGCGAGACGAGCAGTACTTC
TRBJ1-2	NA	TRBV7-9	16	TRBD1	CASSFLGQPVGAGYTF	TGTGCCAGCAGCTTCCTGGGACAGCCCGTCGGGGCTGGCTACACCTTC
TRBJ2-2	NA	TRBV19	14	NA	CASRRDNQGGELFF	TGTGCCAGTCGCCGGGACAACCAAGGCGGGGAGCTGTTTTTT
TRBJ1-1	NA	TRBV19	13	NA	CASKDSADKRAFF	TGTGCCAGCAAAGACTCGGCGGACAAACGAGCTTTCTTT
TRBJ1-2	once	TRBV6-1	12	NA	CASSEGQYGYTF	TGTGCCAGCAGTGAAGGCCAGTATGGCTACACCTTC
TRBJ2-7	NA	TRBV12-5	14	TRBD1	CASGLGQGASEQYF	TGTGCTAGTGGTTTGGGACAGGGGGCTTCCGAGCAGTACTTC
TRBJ2-1	NA	TRBV11-3	13	TRBD1	CASTVTGSDEQFF	TGTGCCAGCACCGTGACAGGGTCCGATGAGCAGTTCTTC
TRBJ1-2	NA	TRBV19	14	NA	CASSIDGGRGSHTF	TGTGCCAGTAGTATAGATGGCGGGCGGGGCAGCCACACCTTC
TRBJ2-7	NA	TRBV4-2	20	TRBD1	CASSHRDPFAGTVSSYEQYF	TGTGCCAGCAGCCACCGCGACCCATTCGCCGGGACAGTAAGCTCCTACGAGCAGTACTTC
TRBJ2-5	few	TRBV29-1	11	NA	CSVVVLETQYF	TGCAGCGTTGTAGTACTAGAGACCCAGTACTTC
TRBJ1-4	NA	TRBV29-1	11	NA	CSATQGGGLFF	TGCAGCGCCACGCAGGGAGGGGGACTGTTTTTT
TRBJ2-3	NA	TRBV5-1	14	TRBD2	CASSAGDDTDTQYF	TGCGCCAGCTCCGCGGGGGACGACACAGATACGCAGTATTTT
TRBJ1-1	once	TRBV11-2	15	NA	CASSSPLGMRSEAFF	TGTGCCAGCAGCTCCCCGTTAGGTATGAGGTCTGAAGCTTTCTTT
TRBJ2-1	NA	TRBV6-4	14	NA	CASSDHVLANEQFF	TGTGCCAGCAGTGACCATGTGTTGGCTAATGAGCAGTTCTTC
TRBJ2-7	NA	TRBV4-1	17	NA	CASSHLLYSGKQPEQYF	TGCGCCAGCAGCCATTTATTATATTCGGGGAAACAGCCAGAGCAGTACTTC
TRBJ2-3	NA	TRBV2	11	NA	CASSDQGTQYF	TGTGCCAGCAGTGATCAGGGCACGCAGTATTTT
TRBJ2-1	NA	TRBV2	14	TRBD2	CASTEAGGYNEQFF	TGTGCCAGCACCGAAGCGGGGGGTTACAATGAGCAGTTCTTC